The clone carrying this TCR beta chain was seen more than once but under ten times. TCRdb fed the PCR reads into MiXCR, producing one record per CDR3 protein. The table has 97,000 or so distinct CDR3 sequences, about 35% seen once. CDR1 SNHLY and CDR2 FYNNEI come from the germline V gene. V lost 2 bases and J lost 5; bases outside the gene matches: 4. The CDR3 totals 16 residues. These data are taken from a study of molecular identifiers for immune sequencing clone quantification. The wider study: Naive CD8 RNA (around 20,000 or 100,000 cells) was divided into five aliquots, with four sequenced.

The sequence derives from a human donor in good health. Some libraries in this study had Jurkat cell RNA spiked in. The chain joins TRBV2 to TRBJ2-3; 13 bases map to TRBD2. The sequencing sample was made of naive CD8+ T cells from blood, with Jurkat cell RNA spiked in. Subset here: FACS-sorted CD8+CD4-CCR7+CD45RA+ naive T cells. CDR3 region: CASSEWGLAGRDTQYF. CDR3 coding DNA: TGTGCCAGCAGTGAATGGGGACTAGCGGGGAGAGATACGCAGTATTTT.